This is a list of T cell receptor beta chains from one sample in a study of OX40 agonist ivuxolimab in advanced cancers. TCRdb keeps only in-frame clones here, not all; method: immunoSEQ multiplex PCR. The sample contains tens of thousands of clones, about 85% of which appear only once. The sequences come from CD4+ or CD8+ T cells sorted from blood, collected in a trial of the OX40 agonist ivuxolimab. The receptors were gathered from an adult with an advanced solid tumor such as melanoma, head and neck, liver or kidney cancer. The CDR3 runs from the conserved cysteine through the conserved F or W. Each record gives: clone size, V gene, J gene, CDR3 length, D gene, CDR3 protein, CDR3 DNA. The D gene is left open where the match is weak. Clone size is shown for a subset of rows, as once, few, many or a class of expanded clone.

>-|TRBV28|TRBJ1-4|14|-
CASSLEGLGEKLFF
TGTGCCAGCAGTTTGGAGGGGTTAGGAGAAAAACTGTTTTTT
>-|TRBV19|TRBJ2-1|16|-
CASSDAFGSSYNEQFF
TGTGCCAGTAGTGACGCTTTTGGGAGCTCCTACAATGAGCAGTTCTTC
>-|TRBV6-5|TRBJ2-7|15|TRBD1
CASSYRDRGTYEQYF
TGTGCCAGCAGTTACAGGGACAGGGGTACCTACGAGCAGTACTTC
>-|TRBV5-8|TRBJ2-1|15|TRBD2
CAHARGGFSYNEQFF
TGTGCCCATGCTCGCGGGGGGTTCTCCTACAATGAGCAGTTCTTC
>-|TRBV28|TRBJ2-7|15|-
CASSFYRVGSYEQYF
TGTGCCAGCAGTTTCTACAGGGTTGGATCCTACGAGCAGTACTTC
>-|TRBV6-5|TRBJ1-1|14|-
CASTPPGNLHEAFF
TGTGCCAGCACTCCCCCGGGGAACCTGCATGAAGCTTTCTTT
>-|TRBV10-3|TRBJ2-5|12|-
CAISERQETQYF
TGTGCCATCAGTGAGCGCCAAGAGACCCAGTACTTC
>-|TRBV7-2|TRBJ1-1|14|-
CASSSGTHLAEAFF
TGTGCCAGCAGCTCCGGGACACACCTCGCTGAAGCTTTCTTT
>-|TRBV4-1|TRBJ2-7|16|TRBD2
CASSQLTSGSSYEQYF
TGCGCCAGCAGCCAACTGACTAGCGGCAGCTCCTACGAGCAGTACTTC
>-|TRBV2|TRBJ1-2|13|-
CASSERLGYGYTF
TGTGCCAGCAGTGAAAGGTTGGGCTATGGCTACACCTTC
>-|TRBV14|TRBJ2-7|13|-
CASSQVRQGEQYF
TGTGCCAGCAGCCAAGTCAGGCAGGGAGAGCAGTACTTC
>-|TRBV5-1|TRBJ1-1|14|TRBD1
CASSLASGGTEAFF
TGCGCCAGCAGCTTGGCGTCAGGGGGCACTGAAGCTTTCTTT
>few|TRBV27|TRBJ1-2|15|-
CASSFLNTGSYGYTF
TGTGCCAGCAGTTTTCTCAACACCGGGAGCTATGGCTACACCTTC
>once|TRBV7-9|TRBJ1-5|18|-
CASSLAGATGGANQPQHF
TGTGCCAGCAGCTTAGCAGGGGCGACTGGGGGGGCCAATCAGCCCCAGCATTTT
>-|TRBV6-5|TRBJ2-7|15|TRBD2
CASSTHGTSGYEQYF
TGTGCCAGCAGTACCCACGGGACTAGCGGTTACGAGCAGTACTTC
>-|TRBV6-1|TRBJ2-5|13|TRBD1
CASDRGQGETQYF
TGTGCCAGCGATAGAGGACAGGGAGAGACCCAGTACTTC
>few|TRBV6-1|TRBJ1-2|12|TRBD1
CASGRQGNGYTF
TGTGCCAGCGGACGACAGGGGAATGGCTACACCTTC
>-|TRBV1|TRBJ2-3|15|-
CTSSQDQDGNSAQYF
TGCACCAGCAGCCAAGATCAAGACGGGAATTCGGCGCAGTATTTT
>-|TRBV19|TRBJ2-7|18|TRBD2
CASSMGLAGGKSSYEQYF
TGTGCCAGTAGTATGGGACTAGCGGGGGGCAAGAGCTCCTACGAGCAGTACTTC
>-|TRBV7-2|TRBJ1-2|14|TRBD1
CASSLAGQGSWDTF
TGTGCCAGCAGCTTAGCGGGACAGGGGTCCTGGGACACCTTC
>-|TRBV6-5|TRBJ1-1|16|-
CASSYSRRGTVTEAFF
TGTGCCAGCAGTTACTCGCGGCGGGGGACGGTCACTGAAGCTTTCTTT
>once|TRBV4-2|TRBJ1-3|15|-
CASSQAQGTGNTIYF
TGTGCCAGCAGCCAAGCACAGGGAACTGGAAACACCATATATTTT
>-|TRBV19|TRBJ2-2|15|TRBD1
CASSKQGANTGELFF
TGTGCCAGTAGTAAACAGGGGGCGAACACCGGGGAGCTGTTTTTT
>few|TRBV5-1|TRBJ2-7|15|TRBD2
CASSSRTSGSSEQYF
TGCGCCAGCAGCTCCAGGACTAGCGGGAGCTCCGAGCAGTACTTC
>-|TRBV29-1|TRBJ1-3|14|-
CSVECGDSGNTIYF
TGCAGCGTTGAATGTGGAGACTCTGGAAACACCATATATTTT
>-|TRBV11-2|TRBJ2-7|13|-
CASREGGLREQYF
TGTGCCAGCAGAGAAGGAGGGCTCCGAGAGCAGTACTTC
>once|TRBV27|TRBJ2-1|14|TRBD2
CASSWTSGANEQFF
TGTGCCAGCAGCTGGACTAGCGGGGCGAATGAGCAGTTCTTC
>-|TRBV2|TRBJ2-3|15|TRBD2
CASRRGGRATDTQYF
TGTGCCAGCAGGAGGGGCGGGAGGGCGACAGATACGCAGTATTTT
>-|TRBV5-4|TRBJ2-1|16|-
CASSPKVIASLNEQFF
TGTGCCAGCAGCCCAAAAGTAATAGCGAGTTTAAATGAGCAGTTCTTC
>-|TRBV6-1|TRBJ2-7|15|-
CASSQGGSQAYEQYF
TGTGCCAGCAGCCAAGGGGGGTCCCAGGCCTACGAGCAGTACTTC
>-|TRBV28|TRBJ2-5|13|TRBD1
CASLNRGTETQYF
TGTGCCAGCCTGAACAGGGGGACGGAGACCCAGTACTTC
>-|TRBV28|TRBJ1-6|18|-
CASSFPPGGIFYNSPLHF
TGTGCCAGCAGTTTCCCCCCTGGAGGTATCTTCTATAATTCACCCCTCCACTTT
>-|TRBV18|TRBJ2-7|13|-
CASSPLGSYEQYF
TGTGCCAGCTCACCACTTGGGTCCTACGAGCAGTACTTC
>-|TRBV7-2|TRBJ2-1|15|-
CASRSGQSSYNEQFF
TGTGCCAGCAGGTCCGGCCAGAGCTCCTACAATGAGCAGTTCTTC
>-|TRBV9|TRBJ1-3|14|-
CASSIDSSGNTIYF
TGTGCCAGCAGCATCGACAGCTCTGGAAACACCATATATTTT
>-|TRBV7-9|TRBJ2-1|15|TRBD1
CASGGWTGPLEGQFF
TGTGCCAGCGGGGGGTGGACAGGGCCCCTTGAAGGGCAGTTCTTC
>-|TRBV10-3|TRBJ2-7|15|TRBD1
CAISESDRGSNEQYF
TGTGCCATCAGTGAGTCAGACAGGGGGAGCAACGAGCAGTACTTC
>once|TRBV18|TRBJ2-1|15|-
CASSPPSLSYNEQFF
TGTGCCAGCTCACCACCAAGCCTTTCCTACAATGAGCAGTTCTTC
>-|TRBV15|TRBJ1-5|15|-
CATSRDQPFGQPQHF
TGTGCCACCAGCAGAGATCAACCATTTGGTCAGCCCCAGCATTTT
>-|TRBV19|TRBJ1-5|13|-
CASSQGINQPQHF
TGTGCCAGTAGTCAGGGGATCAATCAGCCCCAGCATTTT
>once|TRBV2|TRBJ1-2|14|TRBD1
CASRARDRNYGYTF
TGTGCCAGCCGTGCCCGGGACAGGAACTATGGCTACACCTTC
>-|TRBV29-1|TRBJ2-3|16|TRBD2
CSVPTRGNAGTDTQYF
TGCAGCGTTCCGACGCGGGGGAATGCCGGCACAGATACGCAGTATTTT
>few|TRBV6-4|TRBJ1-1|13|TRBD1
CASSRTGSTEAFF
TGTGCCAGCAGCAGGACAGGGTCCACTGAAGCTTTCTTT
>few|TRBV19|TRBJ1-5|13|-
CASRRDSNQPQHF
TGTGCCAGTAGGCGGGATAGCAATCAGCCCCAGCATTTT
>-|TRBV28|TRBJ2-7|14|-
CASSQGQSSYEQYF
TGTGCCAGCAGTCAAGGACAGAGCTCCTACGAGCAGTACTTC
>-|TRBV18|TRBJ2-1|13|-
CASSLQGTNEQFF
TGTGCCAGCTCACTACAGGGTACCAATGAGCAGTTCTTC
>-|TRBV7-9|TRBJ1-5|14|TRBD1
CASSLTGVNQPQHF
TGTGCCAGCAGCTTAACAGGGGTAAATCAGCCCCAGCATTTT
>-|TRBV19|TRBJ1-5|16|-
CASRPQLAGSGQPQHF
TGTGCCAGTAGACCCCAGTTAGCAGGGAGTGGGCAGCCCCAGCATTTT
>few|TRBV21-1|TRBJ1-5|16|-
CASSGRLRDNNQPQHF
TGTGCCAGCAGCGGAAGACTCCGGGACAACAATCAGCCCCAGCATTTT
>-|TRBV6-5|TRBJ1-1|14|-
CASSYEGVVTEAFF
TGTGCCAGCAGTTACGAAGGGGTGGTTACTGAAGCTTTCTTT
>-|TRBV28|TRBJ2-7|14|TRBD1
CASSNRGRSYEQYF
TGTGCCAGCAGCAACAGGGGAAGGTCCTACGAGCAGTACTTC
>-|TRBV6-5|TRBJ2-7|15|TRBD1
CASRTPDRGLREQYF
TGTGCCAGCCGTACTCCAGACAGGGGTCTGCGCGAGCAGTACTTC
>-|TRBV5-6|TRBJ1-2|13|-
CASSPGGGAGYTF
TGTGCCAGCAGCCCGGGGGGGGGCGCTGGCTACACCTTC
>-|TRBV19|TRBJ2-5|14|-
CASSLGLAGETQYF
TGTGCCAGTAGTTTAGGACTCGCCGGAGAGACCCAGTACTTC
>few|TRBV2|TRBJ2-2|12|-
CASGRSTGELFF
TGTGCCAGCGGACGAAGCACCGGGGAGCTGTTTTTT
>once|TRBV4-1|TRBJ1-2|19|TRBD1
CASSQDVRDRGRANYGYTF
TGCGCCAGCAGCCAAGACGTTCGGGACAGGGGCCGAGCTAACTATGGCTACACCTTC
>-|TRBV4-2|TRBJ1-2|16|-
CASSQDPTEANYGYTF
TGTGCCAGCAGCCAAGATCCGACAGAGGCTAACTATGGCTACACCTTC
>-|TRBV6-1|TRBJ2-1|14|TRBD2
CASSGSGLAGEQFF
TGTGCCAGCAGTGGTTCGGGACTAGCGGGTGAGCAGTTCTTC